The rows below give T cell receptor beta chains drawn from one sample of a study of vaccination effects on CD4 cells after COVID-19. Their antigens are not known. Clones were sequenced by immunoSEQ multiplex PCR, and TCRdb holds only the in-frame ones, with some missing. The data hold 15,000 to 20,000 clones, with 76% observed a single time. Here the sequenced sample was CD4+ T cells from PBMCs cultured with HCoV-NL63 spike peptides, taken after COVID-19 vaccination. The receptor source for this set is a human donor who received a COVID-19 vaccine. Each CDR3 is given with its conserved first and last residue. Fields, in order: V gene, D gene, J gene, clone size, CDR3 DNA, CDR3 protein. D genes are given only for firm matches. Where a row states a size, it is once, few, many or the class of an expanded clone; other rows omit it.

TRBV7-2,.,TRBJ2-7,.,TGTGCCAGCAGCTCCGACAGGCTAACCTACGAGCAGTACTTC,CASSSDRLTYEQYF
TRBV2,.,TRBJ2-1,.,TGTGCCAGCAGTCCGGGACGCAGGACGTACAATGAGCAGTTCTTC,CASSPGRRTYNEQFF
TRBV19,TRBD1,TRBJ2-2,.,TGTGCCAGTAGGGACAGGGGAAACACCGGGGAGCTGTTTTTT,CASRDRGNTGELFF
TRBV27,.,TRBJ2-7,.,TGTGCCAGCAGTTCGAACTCTCGTACCTACGAGCAGTACTTC,CASSSNSRTYEQYF
TRBV5-3,.,TRBJ1-5,.,TGTGCCAGAAGACGGGGCCCTAGCAATCAGCCCCAGCATTTT,CARRRGPSNQPQHF
TRBV28,TRBD1,TRBJ1-4,.,TGTGCCGCGCAGACAGGGGTGTTGAAACTGTTTTTT,CAAQTGVLKLFF
TRBV7-9,TRBD2,TRBJ2-1,.,TGTGCCAGCAGCTTATCGGCTAGCGGCGAGCAGTTCTTC,CASSLSASGEQFF
TRBV2,.,TRBJ2-7,.,TGTGCCAGCACCCTGACAGGTGGGGTGTACGAGCAGTACTTC,CASTLTGGVYEQYF
TRBV7-9,TRBD1,TRBJ1-2,.,TGTGCCAGCAGCTCAGGACAGGGTAAAAATGGCTACACCTTC,CASSSGQGKNGYTF
TRBV9,.,TRBJ2-3,.,TGTGCCAGCAGAAGTGTGGGCACAGATACGCAGTATTTT,CASRSVGTDTQYF
TRBV12-5,.,TRBJ2-1,few,TGTGCTAGTGGCTCAAGGGTAGCGGCTTCCGACCTGAATGAGCAGTTCTTC,CASGSRVAASDLNEQFF
TRBV4-1,.,TRBJ2-2,.,TGCGCCAGCAGCCCTTTGGGACTCCGGGATACGAACACCGGGGAGCTGTTTTTT,CASSPLGLRDTNTGELFF
TRBV21-1,.,TRBJ1-5,.,TGTGCCAGCAGCTTCCAAGGGCAGCCCCAGCATTTT,CASSFQGQPQHF
TRBV6-5,.,TRBJ1-5,few,TGTGCCAGCAGTTCTCAGTATAGCAATCAGCCCCAGCATTTT,CASSSQYSNQPQHF
TRBV18,.,TRBJ2-3,few,TGTGCCAGCTCACCACCGCATCACACAGATACGCAGTATTTT,CASSPPHHTDTQYF
TRBV7-2,.,TRBJ2-7,.,TGTGCCAGCAGCTTGCTCTCGGGGGGCTATAGCTCCTACGAGCAGTACTTC,CASSLLSGGYSSYEQYF
TRBV18,.,TRBJ1-6,few,TGTGCCAGCTCACCCGAATCAAATTCACCCCTCCACTTT,CASSPESNSPLHF
TRBV2,.,TRBJ2-3,.,TGTGCCAGCGGGTGGGGTACAGATACGCAGTATTTT,CASGWGTDTQYF
TRBV7-2,TRBD2,TRBJ2-1,.,TGTGCCAGCAGTCTAGCGGGGGGGCGATACAATGAGCAGTTCTTC,CASSLAGGRYNEQFF
TRBV2,.,TRBJ1-5,.,TGTGCCAGCAGTGAAACCCCCCAGCCCCAGCATTTT,CASSETPQPQHF
TRBV7-8,TRBD2,TRBJ2-2,.,TGTGCCACCAGCCTCGCTCTTGCGGGGGCCGGGGAGCTGTTTTTT,CATSLALAGAGELFF
TRBV11-3,.,TRBJ2-1,few,TGTGCCAGCAGCTTACGAGGAAGGAAAAATGAGCAGTTCTTC,CASSLRGRKNEQFF
TRBV6-4,.,TRBJ1-1,.,TGTGCCAGCAGTCCGGGAGGGGTGAACACTGAAGCTTTCTTT,CASSPGGVNTEAFF
TRBV19,TRBD2,TRBJ2-7,.,TGTGCCAGTACTAAGGGGACTAGCGGGGAGTCTACGAGTAAGCAGTACTTC,CASTKGTSGESTSKQYF
TRBV6-1,.,TRBJ1-6,.,TGTGCCAGCAGTGAAAGCAATTCACCCCTCCACTTT,CASSESNSPLHF
TRBV3-1/TRBV3-2,.,TRBJ1-5,.,TGTGCCAGCAGCCGTCAGGGCGGCAATCAGCCCCAGCATTTT,CASSRQGGNQPQHF
TRBV6-1,.,TRBJ1-1,few,TGTGCCAGCAGTGACAGTCTGAACACTGAAGCTTTCTTT,CASSDSLNTEAFF
TRBV7-8,.,TRBJ2-2,.,TGTGCCAGCAGCTTAATGGGTGGCCGCACCGGGGAGCTGTTTTTT,CASSLMGGRTGELFF
TRBV28,TRBD1,TRBJ1-5,once,TGTGCCAGCAGCCAAGGGGGCGCGGGCAATCAGCCCCAGCATTTT,CASSQGGAGNQPQHF
TRBV2,.,TRBJ2-6,.,TGTGCCAGCAGAGAGCCGGGACGACCTTCGAGCTCTGGGGCCAACGTCCTGACTTTC,CASREPGRPSSSGANVLTF
TRBV28,.,TRBJ1-4,.,TGTGCCAGCAGTTTATCGGGACAATCTAATGAAAAACTGTTTTTT,CASSLSGQSNEKLFF
TRBV6-5,.,TRBJ2-2,.,TGTGCCAGCAGCGGTGACAGGAACACCGGGGAGCTGTTTTTT,CASSGDRNTGELFF
TRBV6-2/TRBV6-3,TRBD1,TRBJ2-7,.,TGTGCCAGCAGCACATCGACAGGGGGGTTTCTCGAGCAGTACTTC,CASSTSTGGFLEQYF
TRBV5-4,TRBD1,TRBJ1-2,.,TGTGCCAGCAGCTTGGCGGACAGGGGAAACTATGGCTACACCTTC,CASSLADRGNYGYTF
TRBV11-2,TRBD2,TRBJ2-7,once,TGTGCCAGCAGCCCTGGGACTAGCTTCTACGAGCAGTACTTC,CASSPGTSFYEQYF
TRBV24-1,TRBD2,TRBJ2-2,.,TGTGCCACCAGGGGAATTGGGGGGGACACCGGGGAGCTGTTTTTT,CATRGIGGDTGELFF
TRBV7-3,.,TRBJ2-5,.,TGTGCCAGCAGCTCCAGCCCAGCCGGGGGGCAGGAGACCCAGTACTTC,CASSSSPAGGQETQYF
TRBV6-5,.,TRBJ2-5,.,TGTGCCAGCAGTTACAGTGGAGGGGAAGAGACCCAGTACTTC,CASSYSGGEETQYF
TRBV5-6,.,TRBJ1-6,.,TGTGCCAGCAGCTTGGGGCAGCGGCCCCATTATTCACCCCTCCACTTT,CASSLGQRPHYSPLHF
TRBV24-1,TRBD2,TRBJ2-2,few,TGTGCCACCAGTGTCCCGGGGGGGGCTGAGAACACCGGGGAGCTGTTTTTT,CATSVPGGAENTGELFF
TRBV4-2,TRBD1,TRBJ2-7,.,TGTGCCAGCAGCCAAGGCTCTGTAGGGACAGGGGATCCCTACGAGCAGTACTTC,CASSQGSVGTGDPYEQYF
TRBV5-1,.,TRBJ2-2,.,TGCGCCAGCAGCTTAAGACAGGACCACACCGGGGAGCTGTTTTTT,CASSLRQDHTGELFF
TRBV6-2/TRBV6-3,.,TRBJ1-2,.,TGTGCCAGCAGTTACTCGAAGGGGTCTGGCTACACCTTC,CASSYSKGSGYTF
TRBV9,.,TRBJ2-7,.,TGTGCCAGCAGCGTAGGTCTCAGGTCCGAGCAGTACTTC,CASSVGLRSEQYF
TRBV7-9,.,TRBJ1-2,.,TGTGCCAGCAGCTTAGTCCCTCGGACTCCCCGAACTCTTAACTATGGCTACACCTTC,CASSLVPRTPRTLNYGYTF
TRBV13,.,TRBJ2-4,.,TGTGCCAGCAGCCTGGGATGGGACAAAGGTGTCAAAAACATTCAGTACTTC,CASSLGWDKGVKNIQYF
TRBV5-1,.,TRBJ2-2,.,TGCGCCAGCAGCGGGATCTACACCGGGGAGCTGTTTTTT,CASSGIYTGELFF
TRBV18,TRBD1,TRBJ2-6,.,TGTGCCAGCTCACCGCCGGGACAGACGTTCGTCCTGACTTTC,CASSPPGQTFVLTF
TRBV5-6,.,TRBJ2-7,.,TGTGCCAGCAGCTTCGGACAGACTACCATCTACGAGCAGTACTTC,CASSFGQTTIYEQYF